The sequence of this TCR beta chain was determined in a study of cytomegalovirus exposure and HLA in healthy donors (dated by TCRdb to about 2017). Describing the broader study: According to a later analysis, the 120 or so validation repertoires were produced on the same platform as the approximately 620 repertoires of the first cohort. The study aimed to test whether cataloging public T cell receptors could reveal signatures of past pathogen exposure. To predict cytomegalovirus infection status, the study combined high-throughput TCR immunosequencing, statistical association of individual TCRs with disease status, and machine learning. Along with the roughly 670-subject first cohort, a separate validation cohort of 120 different subjects was used. General findings and caveats noted by the study authors: A later analysis found that TCRs clustered in the first cohort also tended to co-occur in the 120 validation repertoires, with more than 90% of cluster scores above 0. Most TCR sequences were observed very rarely across donors, whereas some public TCRs were present in many individuals. A later analysis lacked HLA typing for the validation cohort, so it scored co-occurrence in that cohort across all 120 or so repertoires. The authors suggested that the approach could potentially be extended to other disease states and immunological phenotypes. The study listed approximately 150 TCR beta chains as associated with cytomegalovirus. The classifier was reported to diagnose cytomegalovirus status with high specificity and sensitivity in both the original cohort and the validation cohort. In vitro tests confirmed that a few of the cytomegalovirus-associated TCR beta chains recognize cytomegalovirus antigens.

Libraries were made using the immunoSEQ multiplex PCR assay. In the paper's pipeline: A statistical classification framework was built to diagnose cytomegalovirus status from the catalog of TCR beta chain sequences. TCRdb holds this immuneACCESS table with in-frame rearrangements only. Some clones are missing; in checked studies, unresolved V genes explain under half, and the rest has no known cause. V, J and clone size were drawn from that table, and D and trimming were deduced from the DNA. This sample comprises about 64,000 clones, 75% to 90% of them detected only once. Approximately 1.5% of the sample lies in the top ten. This clone appeared a single time. Its antigen is not yet known. No qualities accompany the bases; no much larger clone lies one base away. Donors formed part of the validation cohort, which comprised 120 subjects and was distinct from the first cohort of 550 to 850 subjects.

CDR1 and CDR2 were assigned from the germline V gene (reference sequence) as MNHEY and SMNVEV. Trimming accounts for 5 bases at V and 6 bases at J, while the number of junction bases matched to no gene is 3. The CDR3 covers 13 residues, taking in both the cysteine and the phenylalanine. Here the CDR3 DNA is all that survives: 39 bases in frame from base 1. The clonotype originates from a woman younger than 30 in good health and CMV-seronegative. The V and J segments used are TRBV27 and TRBJ2-7; TRBD1 fits 11 bases in the junction. The sequencing sample was made of PBMCs. The CDR3 in this case is CASSPGTGGEQYF. The bases read TGTGCCAGCAGTCCGGGGACAGGGGGCGAGCAGTACTTC.